Reported below is one T cell receptor (beta chain). Its antigen is unknown. The data were taken from a study of T cell responses to AZD1222 COVID-19 vaccine. Regarding the study as a whole: With dominance at 160-218 and 743-854, vaccine-associated CD4 TCRs spanned spike.

TCRdb's copy holds only in-frame clones and misses some; the assay was immunoSEQ multiplex PCR. The sample has 95,000 to 110,000 clones, around 89% seen once. The CDR3 covers 17 residues. Germline V gene sequence: CDR1 SGHVS, CDR2 FQNEAQ. The trim removed 5 bases at V and 0 bases at J, leaving 9 bases unmatched. This TCR was recovered from an adult in good health. The sample here was peripheral blood, taken on day 0 of AZD1222 vaccination. This chain joins TRBV7-8 and TRBJ1-5; 8 bases map to TRBD1. The CDR3 protein is CASSHGQGLYSNQPQHF. CDR3 nucleotides: TGTGCCAGCAGCCACGGACAGGGCCTTTATAGCAATCAGCCCCAGCATTTT.